This TCR beta chain derives from a study of blood T cell repertoires in COVID-19. This clone was counted a few times. The V gene lost 0 bases and the J gene lost 4 bases, with 15 bases spanning the gap. CDR1 and CDR2 from the germline V gene are SGDLS and YYNGEE. CDR3 length equals 16 residues. Libraries were prepared by immunoSEQ multiplex PCR; TCRdb keeps only in-frame clonotypes and omits some of them. The repertoire holds about 150,000 clones, roughly 90% seen once, with roughly 2.9% in the top ten. The receptor was isolated from a man in his 60s with active or convalescent COVID-19. The J gene is TRBJ2-3, the V gene TRBV9; no clear D. Sequenced input: peripheral blood. This CDR3 is CASSVALSPPADTQYF. As DNA, the CDR3 is TGTGCCAGCAGCGTAGCGTTGTCCCCCCCGGCAGATACGCAGTATTTT.